A single sample is the source of the 8 T cell receptor beta chains below, sequenced in a study of identical twins. TCRdb called the 5' RACE reads again in MiXCR, with one record for every CDR3 protein. Altogether 1.5 million to 2 million distinct CDR3 sequences are present, about 31% being singletons, with the ten largest covering 0.25% to 0.3%. The sample taken for sequencing was cord blood. All receptors come from a newborn girl in good health.

This clonotype came up a few times. The CDR3 region has the DNA TGTGCCAGCACCGTAGCGGGAGGCACCTACAATGAGCAGTTCTTC. Encoded protein: CASTVAGGTYNEQFF. This chain joins TRBV28 and TRBJ2-1, with 10 bases that match TRBD2. The V and J ends lost 7 bases and 2 bases, in that order; junction bases with no gene match: 5. CDR1 and CDR2 (germline): MDHEN, SYDVKM. The CDR3 consists of 15 residues.

The chain joins TRBV20-1 to TRBJ2-1; TRBD2 matches at 8 bases. This CDR3 has 15 residues. V lost 5 bases, J lost 0 bases, and 6 bases stayed unmatched. Germline V gene sequence: CDR1 DFQATT, CDR2 SNEGSKA (reference sequence). The CDR3 sequence is CSAVTGLGSYNEQFF. DNA of the CDR3: TGCAGTGCTGTCACGGGACTAGGCTCCTACAATGAGCAGTTCTTC.

V usage is TRBV3-1 and J usage is TRBJ1-1; D is unresolved. Germline CDR1 reads LGHDT; CDR2 reads YNNKEL (reference sequence). Between the trimmed V and J ends, which lost 0 bases and 0 bases, there was a span of 14 bases. CDR3 length equals 17 residues. The CDR3 reads CASSQDRRGVMNTEAFF. CDR3 nucleotides: TGTGCCAGCAGCCAAGATCGCCGGGGTGTCATGAACACTGAAGCTTTCTTT.

The CDR3 DNA sequence: TGTGCCAGCAGCCAAGAATGGTTAGCGGGAGGGGGCAATGAGCAGTTCTTC. Its translation is CASSQEWLAGGGNEQFF. The chain recombines TRBV3-1 with TRBJ2-1; 11 bases agree with TRBD2. CDR1 is LGHDT and CDR2 is YNNKEL in the germline V gene (reference sequence). This CDR3 region has 17 residues. Trimming cost V 0 bases and J 6 bases; bases outside gene matches: 7.

The gene calls are TRBV18 and TRBJ2-3; tentative D call: TRBD1 (5 bases). The germline CDR1 and CDR2 sequences are KGHSH and LQKENI. This CDR3 is built from 19 residues. V lost 4 bases to trimming and J lost 5 bases, with 28 bases between them. CDR3 region: CASSQGKASTPRPLDTQYF. The DNA of the CDR3 is TGTGCCAGCTCACAGGGGAAAGCGTCCACACCCAGGCCCTTAGATACGCAGTATTTT.

The chain carries TRBV20-1 and TRBJ2-3; D is perhaps TRBD2 (5 bases). This CDR3 region has 14 residues. With 1 base removed from V and 2 bases from J, the gap between germline ends came to 10 bases. Germline-derived CDR1 and CDR2 are DFQATT and SNEGSKA (reference sequence). The CDR3 is CSARVSVNTDTQYF. The DNA of the CDR3 is TGCAGTGCTAGAGTTAGCGTAAACACAGATACGCAGTATTTT.

This clonotype has more than one count but fewer than ten. The chain links TRBV18 to TRBJ1-1; tentative D call: TRBD1 (5 bases). This CDR3 has 16 amino acids. Germline CDR1 reads KGHSH; CDR2 reads LQKENI. Trimming took off 2 bases at V and 0 bases at J, with 13 bases between the two ends. This CDR3 reads CASSPMAGKMNTEAFF. Written as DNA, the CDR3 is TGTGCCAGCTCACCAATGGCAGGGAAAATGAACACTGAAGCTTTCTTT.

In regard to this clonotype: This clone may be a read error of a much larger clone one base away. The CDR3 protein is CASRSGGYEQFF. DNA for the CDR3: TGTGCCAGCAGGTCGGGGGGATATGAGCAGTTCTTC. This rearrangement joins TRBV2 to TRBJ2-1; 7 bases are shared with TRBD2. This CDR3 is built from 12 residues. V lost 6 bases, J lost 8 bases, and 4 bases stayed unmatched. Germline lookup yields CDR1 SNHLY and CDR2 FYNNEI.